Presented here are 10 T cell receptor beta chains from one specimen sequenced in a study of tumor and adjacent non-tumor tissue in lung cancer (dated by TCRdb to 2017 to 2018). The library was produced with multiplex PCR. Instrument used: Illumina HiSeq 2500. TCRbeta libraries were constructed through three rounds of nested PCR with primers (Table S4) according to protocols adapted from ARM-PCR. TCRdb cleaned the public reads at Q25 with fastp, built clones with MiXCR and kept in-frame beta chains. Entries are consolidated by CDR3 protein sequence, retaining the most common genes and DNA. The sample table records under 95,000 distinct CDR3 sequences; approximately 80% of these occur just once. Clones ranked in the top ten supply 45% to 55% of the sample. RNA was isolated from bulk, unsorted tissue, and RNA quality was assessed with a NanoDrop ND-1000 and an Agilent 2100. For the normal lung samples, distant non-tumor tissue was collected more than 3 cm away from the tumor edge.

Sequencing was performed on distant non-tumor lung tissue. These receptors all come from a man between 60 and 70 years old with non-small cell lung cancer.

To note about this clonotype: A read error may explain this, as a much larger clone is one base away. This chain joins TRBV11-2 and TRBJ2-2; 8 nucleotides align to TRBD1. Germline V gives CDR1 SGHAT, CDR2 FQNNGV. The CDR3 loop spans 14 amino acids. Trimming at V came to 6 bases and at J to 7 bases, leaving 7 bases not matched to a gene. This chain's CDR3 is CASSLQGVGGELFF. The CDR3, as DNA: TGTGCCAGCAGTTTACAGGGGGTGGGCGGGGAGCTGTTTTTT.

This clonotype was recorded once. The V call is TRBV14, the J call TRBJ2-3; 7 nucleotides line up with TRBD1. This CDR3 comprises 15 residues. The germline V gene encodes CDR1 SGHDN and CDR2 FVKESK. The V segment lost 0 bases and the J segment 0 bases; nucleotides outside the gene matches: 0. The DNA of the CDR3 is TGTGCCAGCAGCCAAGACAGGGGGAGCACAGATACGCAGTATTTT. Protein: CASSQDRGSTDTQYF. Drawing the rest from reference TRBV14 and TRBJ2-3, the complete variable domain is EAGVTQFPSHSVIEKGQTVTLRCDPISGHDNLYWYRRVMGKEIKFLLHFVKESKQDESGMPNNRFLAERTGGTYSTLKVQPAELEDSGVYFCASSQDRGSTDTQYFGPGTRLTVL.

Of note for this clonotype: A junction boundary mismatches the germline segment, possibly from a read error. The CDR3 reads CASSPGGTRDYYGYTF. The CDR3 DNA sequence: TGCGCCAGCAGCCCCGGTGGAACACGTGACTACTATGGCTATACCTTC. V and J are TRBV4-1 and TRBJ1-2; no clear D. This CDR3 region has 16 residues. CDR1 is MGHRA and CDR2 is YSYEKL in the germline V gene.

The CDR3 region has the DNA TGTGCCAGTAGTCTACGAGGCGGGGGGGCCTACAATGAGCAGTTCTTC. Protein product: CASSLRGGGAYNEQFF. The rearrangement uses TRBV12-3 or TRBV12-4 and TRBJ2-1; 9 bases map to TRBD2. The CDR3 spans 16 residues. J was trimmed by 2 bases and V by 9 bases; bases with no gene match: 11.

In its sample, this clonotype was seen a few times. The junction differs from germline at one of its ends, possibly a read error. V usage is TRBV29-1 and J usage is TRBJ2-1, with TRBD2 identical over 11 bases. Germline CDR1 reads SQVTM; CDR2 reads ANQGSEA. This CDR3 comprises 13 residues. This CDR3 reads CSVEVSGGDSNVF. DNA of the CDR3: TGCAGCGTTGAGGTTAGCGGGGGGGATAGCAATGTCTTC.

The V gene is TRBV6-5, the J gene TRBJ2-3; a possible D gene is TRBD2 (5 bases). Germline V gives CDR1 MNHEY, CDR2 SVGAGI. The CDR3 spans 14 residues. Trimming left V 3 bases short and J 9 bases short, with 16 bases between. The chain's CDR3 is CASSYLGAKRTQYF. The CDR3 DNA reads as TGTGCCAGCAGTTATCTAGGTGCGAAGCGGACGCAGTATTTT.

This clonotype has more than one count but fewer than ten. The chain uses TRBV25-1 and TRBJ1-1; TRBD1 might be the D (5 bases). The germline gives CDR1 MGHDK, CDR2 SYGVNS. V dropped 2 bases and J dropped 7 bases, with 20 bases sitting between them. The CDR3 has 16 amino acids. Here the CDR3 reads CASSEEGPGPFGEAFF. The CDR3 DNA sequence: TGTGCCAGCAGTGAAGAGGGGCCAGGACCCTTTGGTGAAGCTTTCTTT.

The CDR3, as DNA: TGCAGTGCTAATAGGCGGCTGTTGGGCACAGATATGCTGTATTTT. Translated, it gives CSANRRLLGTDMLYF. The J gene is TRBJ2-3, the V gene TRBV20-1; no firm D call. V gave up 4 bases and J gave up 14 bases, with 28 bases separating them. CDR1 is DFQATT and CDR2 is SNEGSKA in the germline V gene (reference sequence). The length of the CDR3 is 15 residues.

J is TRBJ1-1 and V is TRBV6-2 or TRBV6-3; the match to TRBD1 covers 7 bases. Trimming took 7 bases from V and 8 from J; bases not matched to a gene: 10. Germline CDR1 reads MNHEY; CDR2 reads SVGEGT. The CDR3 extends over 13 amino acids. The DNA for the CDR3 is TGTGCCAGCAATCGGACAGGCAGAGTAGAAGCTTTCTTT. Translating gives CASNRTGRVEAFF.

CDR3 bases: TGTGCCAGCAGCCAAGAGCTGGGGTTGGGATACGAGCAGTACTTC. Protein sequence: CASSQELGLGYEQYF. The chain recombines TRBV4-2 with TRBJ2-7; D uncertain. This CDR3 is 15 amino acids long. The germline V gene has CDR1 LGHNA and CDR2 YNFKEQ. V was cut by 0 bases and J by 4 bases, with 13 bases left in between.